This T cell receptor beta chain originates from a study of a mutant IDH1 vaccine in newly diagnosed glioma (dated by TCRdb to the early 2020s). General notes on the study: Patients were given eight vaccinations, in weeks 1, 3, 5, 7, 11, 15, 19 and 23, which matched visits V03 through V10. For exploratory analyses, longitudinal TCRB deep sequencing was carried out in 25 treated patients wherever samples were available. Before enrollment, most patients had been given radiochemotherapy with temozolomide as standard therapy, while the rest had received either radiotherapy alone or temozolomide alone. In the chemotherapy-containing groups, vaccination started alongside temozolomide cycles, whereas in patients who had radiotherapy alone it started 4-6 weeks after radiotherapy. Of the approximately 35 treated patients, approximately 60% were male and approximately 40% were female, and a mean age of 40.4 years was recorded. Peripheral blood was drawn at six visits: V03 (baseline), V05, V07, V10, V12 and V13. What the research found in general, with its limitations: The authors stated that sample limitations prevented analyses of patient blood samples from being reproduced. Availability determined which PBMC samples were chosen for TCRB deep sequencing. Immune responses induced by the vaccine were seen in roughly 92% of patients across multiple MHC alleles. Pseudoprogression appeared unrelated to alterations in the top peripheral T cell clonotypes detected by TCRB sequencing.

V loses 5 bases, J loses 2 bases, and the germline ends lie 9 bases apart. From its cysteine to its phenylalanine, the CDR3 spans 13 amino acids. Left in the record is the CDR3 DNA by itself, 39 bases read in frame from the first base. In the germline V gene (reference sequence), CDR1 corresponds to MNHEY and CDR2 to SMNVEV. About this clone: The target of this receptor is not known. Base quality data are lacking; no much larger clone is found one base away.

Preparation of the library involved the immunoSEQ multiplex PCR assay. The hsTCRB Kit was used according to the manufacturer's protocol to amplify rearranged TCR beta chain sequences. An Illumina MiSeq was used to sequence the TCRB libraries. The authors processed their data as follows. The kit vendor's proprietary platform handled demultiplexing, trimming and gene mapping. TCRdb re-hosts the immuneACCESS table, in-frame sequences only. Its copies lack some clones; in the studies checked, an unresolved V gene accounts for under half of them, and the cause for the rest is not known. The DNA was the basis for D and trimming; V, J and clone size are from that table. This sample comprises 60,000 or so clones, about 81% of them detected only once. Around 8.9% of the sample is held by the ten biggest clonotypes. The sample's time point label is to be understood as: week 23, last vaccination. Each vaccine dose was 300 ug of a 20-mer mutant IDH1 peptide in Montanide, given subcutaneously with topical imiquimod. Donors had newly diagnosed WHO grade 3 or 4 IDH1-mutant astrocytomas with loss of nuclear ATRX. The samples were drawn from NOA16, a multicentre, single-arm, open-label phase I trial in Germany that tested a mutant IDH1 peptide vaccine in humans for the first time. Genomic DNA for TCRB sequencing was extracted from EDTA blood using the DNeasy Blood and Tissue Kit.

The receptor chain draws on TRBV27 and TRBJ1-2, and perhaps TRBD1 as D gene, on 5 matching bases. This sequence was found in a woman between 40 and 50 years old with glioma. Some clones in this sample may be carry-over from other donors' samples. Here the sequenced sample was PBMCs, taken from a glioma patient whose treatment included an IDH1 peptide vaccine. The nucleotides read TGTGCCAGCAGTCAGGGCGGCAACTATGGCTACACCTTC. It codes for CASSQGGNYGYTF.